The 32 T cell receptor beta chains in this list originate from one sample, sequenced in a study of molecular identifiers for immune sequencing clone quantification. TCRdb re-called the PCR reads through MiXCR, storing one row per CDR3 protein. The sample includes fewer than 350,000 distinct CDR3 sequences, about a fifth of them seen just once. Material for sequencing was naive CD8+ T cells from blood, with Jurkat cell RNA spiked in. Described subset: FACS-sorted CD8+CD4-CCR7+CD45RA+ naive T cells. The receptors originated from a human donor in good health. Some libraries in this study had Jurkat cell RNA spiked in.

This clonotype was observed many times. The chain carries TRBV7-3 and TRBJ2-5, with D hard to call. CDR1 and CDR2 from the germline V gene are SGHTA and FQGTGA. The CDR3 runs 14 residues. V gave up 5 bases and J gave up 4 bases, with 14 bases separating them. The CDR3 is CASSETGDLETQYF. In DNA, the CDR3 is TGTGCCAGCAGCGAAACTGGGGATTTAGAGACCCAGTACTTC. Full variable domain (remainder filled in from reference TRBV7-3 and TRBJ2-5): GAGVSQTPSNKVTEKGKYVELRCDPISGHTALYWYRQSLGQGPEFLIYFQGTGAADDSGLPNDRFFAVRPEGSVSTLKIQRTERGDSAVYLCASSETGDLETQYFGPGTRLLVL.

This clonotype was detected many times. The CDR3 DNA sequence: TGTGCCAGCAGACCCCGTAGGGGTGGCGGGGGGCCGAAAGAGACCCAGTACTTC. It is translated as CASRPRRGGGGPKETQYF. V is TRBV7-6 and J is TRBJ2-5, with TRBD2 matching 8 bases. V gave up 6 bases and J gave up 3 bases; unmatched junction bases: 18. CDR1 SGHVS and CDR2 FNYEAQ come from the germline V gene. This CDR3 is built from 18 residues.

There are many counts of this clonotype. J is TRBJ1-1 and V is TRBV29-1, with no clear D. Germline values: CDR1 SQVTM, CDR2 ANQGSEA. The CDR3 contains 15 residues. V lost 6 bases, J lost 1 base, and 18 bases lay in between. CDR3 nucleotide sequence: TGCAGCGTCCTTACGACCACCACAGAGAACACTGAAGCTTTCTTT. As protein: CSVLTTTTENTEAFF.

Note on this clonotype: A single base separates this from a much larger clone, so it may be a read error. The chain employs TRBV13 and TRBJ2-1; D is undetermined. The V gene lost 5 bases and the J gene lost 9 bases, with 14 bases spanning the gap. Germline-derived CDR1 and CDR2 are PRHDT and FYEKMQ (reference sequence). The CDR3 is 13 residues long. CDR3: CASSPGRVLEQFF. Written as DNA, the CDR3 is TGTGCCAGCAGCCCTGGACGGGTTCTTGAGCAGTTCTTC.

This clonotype was seen at least ten times. The chain recombines TRBV5-1 with TRBJ2-7; TRBD1 aligns across 8 bases. In germline, CDR1 is SGHRS, CDR2 YFSETQ. V lost 4 bases to trimming and J lost 2 bases; unmatched junction nucleotides: 8. The CDR3 extends over 15 amino acids. CDR3 bases: TGCGCCAGCAGCGAGGGACAGGTCGACCCCTACGAGCAGTACTTC. This sequence encodes CASSEGQVDPYEQYF.

This clonotype was seen repeatedly, ten times or more. The chain carries TRBV19 and TRBJ2-7, with D tentatively TRBD2 (5 bases). CDR1 is LNHDA and CDR2 is SQIVND in the germline V gene (reference sequence). The ends were cut back, 6 bases at V and 6 bases at J, with 9 bases in the middle. The length of the CDR3 is 11 residues. The CDR3 reads CASRAAGEQYF. The CDR3 DNA sequence: TGTGCCAGTAGAGCCGCGGGCGAGCAGTACTTC. The entire variable domain, with the rest obtained from reference TRBV19 and TRBJ2-7, is as follows: DGGITQSPKYLFRKEGQNVTLSCEQNLNHDAMYWYRQDPGQGLRLIYYSQIVNDFQKGDIAEGYSVSREKKESFPLTVTSAQKNPTAFYLCASRAAGEQYFGPGTRLTVT.

In the case of this clonotype: A much more abundant neighbour one base away suggests this may be a read error. This chain's CDR3 is CASSLGPGVPSSGANVLAF. The CDR3 region has the DNA TGTGCCAGCAGCTTAGGACCAGGGGTCCCCAGCTCTGGGGCCAACGTCCTGGCTTTC. This rearrangement joins TRBV13 to TRBJ2-6; TRBD1 might be the D (6 bases). In germline, CDR1 is PRHDT, CDR2 FYEKMQ (reference sequence). The CDR3 sequence is 19 residues long.

This clonotype was counted ten times or more. The CDR3 bases are TGTGCCAGCAGCTTAGAAGGTGCGGGTCTCGGGTCCTACGAGCAGTACTTC. Amino acids: CASSLEGAGLGSYEQYF. This chain connects TRBV11-2 to TRBJ2-7, with a weak D call TRBD2 (5 bases). Germline V gene data show CDR1 as SGHAT and CDR2 as FQNNGV. This CDR3 has 17 amino acids. Deletions cut 0 bases from V and 1 base from J, with 16 bases between.

This clonotype was seen many times. This sequence joins TRBV5-6 and TRBJ2-7; 12 bases align to TRBD2. Germline assignment: CDR1 SGHDT and CDR2 YYEEEE. Trimming took 0 bases from V and 4 from J; bases not matched to a gene: 5. This CDR3 is 16 amino acids long. The CDR3 is CASSLGLAGARYEQYF. For the CDR3, the DNA is TGTGCCAGCAGCTTGGGACTAGCGGGAGCTCGGTACGAGCAGTACTTC.

This clonotype was observed many times. The V and J genes are TRBV15 and TRBJ2-7; TRBD2 might be the D (5 bases). Germline CDR1 LNHNV, CDR2 YYDKDF (reference sequence). The CDR3 has 13 residues. With 0 bases removed from V and 6 bases from J, the gap between germline ends came to 9 bases. CDR3 loop: CATSRDSGIEQYF. In DNA, the CDR3 is TGTGCCACCAGCAGAGATTCGGGGATCGAGCAGTACTTC.

This clonotype was picked up many times. The chain employs TRBV30 and TRBJ1-4; D is unresolved. There are 12 residues in the CDR3. V was clipped by 0 bases and J by 12 bases, with 11 bases between them. The germline CDR1 and CDR2 sequences are GTSNPN and SVGIG (reference sequence). CDR3: CAWSVLPAELFF. The CDR3 nucleotides are TGTGCCTGGAGTGTTCTTCCAGCAGAACTGTTTTTT.

With respect to this clonotype: A much bigger clone sits one base away, suggesting this may be a read error. This chain links TRBV4-2 with TRBJ2-7; a possible D gene is TRBD2 (6 bases). The CDR3 is 18 residues long. From germline, CDR1 is LGHNA and CDR2 YNFKEQ. This chain's CDR3 is CASSQGGTEGPSSYEQHF. CDR3 bases: TGTGCCAGCAGCCAGGGTGGAACGGAGGGACCGAGCTCCTACGAGCAGCACTTC.

This clonotype was counted only a few times. V is TRBV19 and J is TRBJ2-1; 8 bases match TRBD1. CDR1 LNHDA and CDR2 SQIVND come from the germline V gene (reference sequence). After removal of 9 bases from V and 8 bases from J, the junction contained 9 bases not matched to a gene. The CDR3 is 13 amino acids. The CDR3 DNA reads as TGTGCCAGCGATCAGGGGGCTCACGATGAGCAGTTCTTC. Translated, it gives CASDQGAHDEQFF.

At least ten counts were recorded for this clonotype. The V call is TRBV20-1, the J call TRBJ1-1; 10 positions agree with TRBD1. This CDR3 comprises 16 residues. Germline CDR1 and CDR2: DFQATT and SNEGSKA (reference sequence). Losses at the gene ends were 6 bases for V and 0 bases for J; bases not matched to a gene: 10. The CDR3: CSANTRDRGMNTEAFF. The CDR3 region has the DNA TGCAGTGCAAACACCCGGGACAGGGGAATGAACACTGAAGCTTTCTTT.

This clonotype was observed many times. The chain uses TRBV6-5 and TRBJ1-1, with D perhaps TRBD1 (5 bases). CDR3 size: 15 residues. CDR1 MNHEY and CDR2 SVGAGI come from the germline V gene. Trimming stripped 0 bases from V and 5 bases from J, with 13 bases between. In DNA, the CDR3 is TGTGCCAGCAGTTACTCGATGGGGGGGGGGACTGAAGCTTTCTTT. Protein product: CASSYSMGGGTEAFF.

This clonotype was counted at least ten times. CDR3: CSARILSSYEQYF. CDR3 nucleotide sequence: TGCAGTGCTAGGATACTGAGCTCCTACGAGCAGTACTTC. The gene calls are TRBV20-1 and TRBJ2-7; D is unclear. Trimming left V 3 bases short and J 0 bases short, with 9 bases between. CDR3 size: 13 residues. The V gene's germline CDR1 is DFQATT and CDR2 SNEGSKA (reference sequence).

This clonotype was counted at least ten times. This chain links TRBV27 with TRBJ1-4; D perhaps matches TRBD1 (6 bases). Germline lookup yields CDR1 MNHEY and CDR2 SMNVEV (reference sequence). The CDR3 runs 14 residues. The germline V and J ends were trimmed by 8 bases and 0 bases, with 10 bases remaining between them. CDR3 in DNA: TGTGCCAGCGCGTGGGGGCCAACTAATGAAAAACTGTTTTTT. Translation: CASAWGPTNEKLFF.

Many counts were recorded for this clonotype. The rearrangement uses TRBV19 and TRBJ2-7; 8 nucleotides agree with TRBD1. The CDR3 length is 14 residues. Germline values: CDR1 LNHDA, CDR2 SQIVND (reference sequence). Trimming took 3 bases from V and 2 from J; bases not matched to a gene: 3. In DNA, the CDR3 is TGTGCCAGTAGTATCGGGACAGGACCCTACGAGCAGTACTTC. Amino acid sequence: CASSIGTGPYEQYF.

In this sample, this clonotype turned up a few times. J is TRBJ2-7 and V is TRBV7-9, with 7 bases lining up with TRBD1. The CDR3 runs 15 residues. V lost 6 bases, J lost 3 bases, and 11 bases stayed unmatched. The germline V gene encodes CDR1 SEHNR and CDR2 FQNEAQ (reference sequence). Here the CDR3 DNA reads TGTGCCAGCAGTCCACCGGGACAGAGCATCTACGAGCAGTACTTC. Amino acid sequence: CASSPPGQSIYEQYF.

This clonotype occurred many times. This chain uses TRBV29-1 with TRBJ2-5; 10 nucleotides match TRBD1. The length of the CDR3 is 15 residues. Germline V gene sequence: CDR1 SQVTM, CDR2 ANQGSEA. V lost 5 bases, J lost 1 base, and 7 bases stayed unmatched. The DNA of the CDR3 is TGCAGCGTTTCGAGACAGGGGGCTCGCCAAGAGACCCAGTACTTC. Translated: CSVSRQGARQETQYF.

This clonotype was counted many times. The V call is TRBV12-3 or TRBV12-4, the J call TRBJ2-3, with 7 bases identical to TRBD2. V was pared by 5 bases and J by 6 bases, with 11 bases of the junction left unmatched. CDR3 length: 15 residues. CDR3 bases: TGTGCCAGCAGTCCTGAATGGGAGGGGACGGATACGCAGTATTTT. It translates to CASSPEWEGTDTQYF.

This clonotype has a handful of counts. This chain joins TRBV19 and TRBJ1-5; no definite D call. Germline lookup yields CDR1 LNHDA and CDR2 SQIVND (reference sequence). This CDR3 has 17 residues. V lost 5 bases to trimming and J lost 6 bases, with 23 bases between them. The CDR3 sequence: CASSVYAYVGGGQPQHF. The CDR3 DNA reads TGTGCCAGTAGTGTATATGCCTATGTGGGCGGCGGTCAGCCCCAGCATTTT.

The V and J genes are TRBV4-3 and TRBJ1-3, with 11 positions matching TRBD1. This CDR3 contains 17 residues. The germline gives CDR1 LGHNA, CDR2 YSLEER. V shed 2 bases, J shed 4 bases, and the junction held 7 bases outside the gene matches. The CDR3 nucleotides are TGCGCCAGCAGCCAATGGACAGGGGGCAATCCCGGAAACACCATATATTTT. Translating it yields CASSQWTGGNPGNTIYF.

This clonotype was recorded at least ten times. V gene TRBV29-1 combines with J gene TRBJ2-3; unclear D gene. Germline CDR1 reads SQVTM; CDR2 reads ANQGSEA. Between the trimmed V and J ends, which lost 4 bases and 0 bases, there was a span of 11 bases. This CDR3 has 14 residues. The CDR3 coding sequence is TGCAGCGTTGCATGGGCAGGAAGCACAGATACGCAGTATTTT. As protein: CSVAWAGSTDTQYF.

Concerning this clonotype itself: A much larger clone is a single base away; this may be a read error. This sequence joins TRBV4-1 and TRBJ2-2, with D maybe TRBD1 (6 bases). The CDR3 spans 15 residues. Germline CDR1 is MGHRA and CDR2 is YSYEKL. The V end was cut by 0 bases, the J end by 6 bases, with 11 bases between. CDR3 residues: CASSQDWGLAGELFF. CDR3 DNA sequence: TGCGCCAGCAGCCAAGACTGGGGGCTAGCCGGGGAGCTGTTTTTT.

At least ten counts were recorded for this clonotype. The V call is TRBV2, the J call TRBJ2-2; tentatively, D is TRBD1 (6 bases). CDR1 and CDR2 from the germline V gene are SNHLY and FYNNEI. The CDR3 length is 15 residues. Trimming shortened V by 6 bases and J by 0 bases, and 11 bases separated the two germline ends. CDR3 protein: CASRRQVSNTGELFF. CDR3 coding DNA: TGTGCCAGCAGGCGACAGGTCTCGAACACCGGGGAGCTGTTTTTT.

This clonotype turned up a few times. This chain uses TRBV4-1 with TRBJ1-5; D is uncertain. The V end was cut by 1 base, the J end by 0 bases, with 13 bases between. Looked up from germline, CDR1 is MGHRA and CDR2 is YSYEKL. The CDR3 has 17 residues. The CDR3: CASSQVLAVYSNQPQHF. CDR3 bases: TGCGCCAGCAGCCAAGTTCTGGCGGTTTATAGCAATCAGCCCCAGCATTTT.

This clonotype has ten or more counts. The chain joins TRBV2 to TRBJ2-2, with TRBD2 matching over 15 bases. The trim removed 6 bases at V and 0 bases at J, leaving 11 bases unmatched. This CDR3 region has 20 residues. The germline V gene has CDR1 SNHLY and CDR2 FYNNEI. Here the CDR3 reads CASRFPGLAGGYANTGELFF. CDR3 nucleotides: TGTGCCAGCAGGTTCCCGGGACTAGCGGGGGGCTACGCGAACACCGGGGAGCTGTTTTTT.

About this clonotype: One end of the junction fails to match germline, which may point to a read error. CDR3 in amino acids: CASGFSRGPLNTEAFF. CDR3 coding DNA: TGTGCCAGCGGTTTTAGCCGGGGGCCCTTGAACACTGAAGCTTTCTTT. This chain links TRBV28 with TRBJ1-1, with D tentatively TRBD1 (6 bases). Germline-derived CDR1 and CDR2 are MDHEN and SYDVKM. This CDR3 has 16 amino acids. Filled out from reference TRBV28 and TRBJ1-1, the complete variable domain reads DVKVTQSSRYLVKRTGEKVFLECVQDMDHENMFWYRQDPGLGLRLIYFSYDVKMKEKGDIPEGYSVSREKKERFSLILESASTNQTSMYLCASGFSRGPLNTEAFFGQGTRLTVV.

This clonotype was found many times. This chain connects TRBV19 to TRBJ2-2; the D gene is possibly TRBD1 (5 bases). The germline V and J ends were trimmed by 10 bases and 5 bases, with 17 bases remaining between them. Germline V gene sequence: CDR1 LNHDA, CDR2 SQIVND (reference sequence). This CDR3 has 14 residues. The CDR3 DNA sequence: TGTGCCACGACCGGGTCAGGGTTAACCGGGGAGCTGTTTTTT. Protein product: CATTGSGLTGELFF.

On this clonotype itself: A much larger clone is a single base away; this may be a read error. Since no conserved phenylalanine or tryptophan closes the CDR3, a read error is the likely cause. The V and J genes are TRBV5-3 and TRBJ2-5; D unclear. TRBV5-3 is an ORF, and what it does is uncertain. This CDR3 has 16 amino acids. CDR3 protein: CASSSNPTAYQETQYL. As DNA, the CDR3 is TGTGCCAGCAGCTCCAACCCCACAGCGTACCAAGAGACCCAGTACCTC.

This clonotype was seen many times. The rearrangement uses TRBV7-2 and TRBJ2-7; 9 positions agree with TRBD2. The CDR3 runs to 17 residues. Germline CDR1 SGHTA, CDR2 FQGNSA. The V and J ends lost 5 bases and 0 bases, in that order; junction bases with no gene match: 11. CDR3: CASSNLGLAGPSYEQYF. In DNA form, the CDR3 reads TGTGCCAGCAGCAACCTTGGCCTAGCGGGGCCCTCCTACGAGCAGTACTTC.